A single sample is the source of the 19 T cell receptor beta chains below, sequenced in a study of identical twins. TCRdb reanalysed the 5' RACE reads using MiXCR and keeps one entry per CDR3 protein. The profile shows 690,000 or so distinct CDR3 sequences, around 8.3% of them singletons. This same sample was also part of a study on yellow fever vaccine responses in identical twins.

Sequencing input: PBMCs. Every receptor here comes from a woman aged 18-30 years in good health.

Ten or more counts support this clonotype. V usage is TRBV29-1 and J usage is TRBJ2-5, with 7 bases identical to TRBD2. With 7 bases clipped from V and 4 bases from J, the junction kept 9 bases outside the gene matches. The CDR3 is 13 residues long. CDR1 and CDR2 (germline): SQVTM, ANQGSEA. CDR3 bases: TGCAGCGCCCCTTCACTAGCGCGAGAGACCCAGTACTTC. It translates to CSAPSLARETQYF.

This clonotype was seen a handful of times. V usage is TRBV29-1 and J usage is TRBJ2-7; TRBD2 agrees at 7 bases. The CDR3 is made up of 14 amino acids. CDR1 and CDR2 from the germline V gene are SQVTM and ANQGSEA. Trimming cost V 3 bases and J 5 bases; bases outside gene matches: 10. The CDR3, as DNA: TGCAGCGTTGAGGGAGGGAGGGGCGCAAACGAGCAGTACTTC. Its protein product is CSVEGGRGANEQYF.

This clonotype was picked up many times. The chain uses TRBV7-9 and TRBJ2-2, with D maybe TRBD1 (6 bases). Germline CDR1 and CDR2: SEHNR and FQNEAQ (reference sequence). V lost 7 bases, J lost 7 bases, and 10 bases lay in between. This CDR3 has 12 residues. CDR3 sequence (DNA): TGTGCCAGCAACAACAGGGACGGGGAGCTGTTTTTT. Translating gives CASNNRDGELFF. Filled out from reference TRBV7-9 and TRBJ2-2, the complete variable domain reads DTGVSQNPRHKITKRGQNVTFRCDPISEHNRLYWYRQTLGQGPEFLTYFQNEAQLEKSRLLSDRFSAERPKGSFSTLEIQRTEQGDSAMYLCASNNRDGELFFGEGSRLTVL.

This rearrangement joins TRBV20-1 to TRBJ2-3; TRBD2 agrees at 11 bases. The CDR3 is made up of 15 amino acids. V shed 4 bases, J shed 5 bases, and the junction held 8 bases outside the gene matches. Per the germline V gene, CDR1 is DFQATT and CDR2 is SNEGSKA (reference sequence). The CDR3 sequence: CSAKGLAGFRDTQYF. The DNA of the CDR3 is TGCAGTGCTAAAGGACTAGCGGGCTTTCGAGATACGCAGTATTTT.

This clonotype was found once. A much more abundant neighbour one base away suggests this may be a read error. This rearrangement joins TRBV6-2 or TRBV6-3 to TRBJ2-1; 11 positions agree with TRBD2. The V segment lost 7 bases and the J segment 4 bases; nucleotides outside the gene matches: 6. The CDR3 sequence is 15 residues long. CDR1 is MNHEY, CDR2 SVGEGT, per germline. CDR3 protein: CASIISGGAYNEQFF. The CDR3 DNA reads as TGTGCCAGCATTATTAGCGGGGGGGCGTACAATGAGCAGTTCTTC.

The CDR3 here is CSARDMTGAMETQYF. The CDR3, as DNA: TGCAGTGCTAGAGATATGACAGGGGCTATGGAGACCCAGTACTTC. The V gene is TRBV20-1, the J gene TRBJ2-5; TRBD1 aligns across 8 bases. In germline, CDR1 is DFQATT, CDR2 SNEGSKA (reference sequence). The CDR3 is 15 residues long. After removal of 0 bases from V and 5 bases from J, the junction contained 8 bases not matched to a gene.

The chain carries TRBV19 and TRBJ1-6, with a weak D call TRBD1 (5 bases). CDR3 length: 14 amino acids. Trimming shortened V by 7 bases and J by 3 bases, and 10 bases separated the two germline ends. In germline, CDR1 is LNHDA, CDR2 SQIVND (reference sequence). This CDR3 is CASTSGGYNSPLHF. For the CDR3, the DNA is TGTGCCAGTACCTCCGGGGGCTATAATTCACCCCTCCACTTT.

Regarding this clonotype: Germline and junction disagree at one end, which may indicate a read error. The gene calls are TRBV12-3 or TRBV12-4 and TRBJ2-3, with 13 bases fitting TRBD2. The CDR3 extends over 18 amino acids. CDR3 amino acids: CACRPGLAGDGSTDTQYF. DNA for the CDR3: TGTGCCTGCAGACCCGGACTAGCGGGAGACGGGTCCACAGATACGCAGTATTTT.

This clonotype was observed a handful of times. J is TRBJ2-2 and V is TRBV7-6; weak D call: TRBD2 (6 bases). CDR3 size: 16 residues. Germline lookup yields CDR1 SGHVS and CDR2 FNYEAQ. V lost 7 bases to trimming and J lost 5 bases, with 20 bases between them. This chain's CDR3 is CASMRKGGKATGELFF. In DNA, the CDR3 is TGTGCCAGCATGAGAAAGGGCGGGAAGGCTACCGGGGAGCTGTTTTTT.

Remarks on this clonotype: One junction end does not reproduce the germline sequence, and a read error may be involved. This chain links TRBV11-2 with TRBJ2-7; D ambiguous. This CDR3 has 13 residues. Per the germline V gene, CDR1 is SGHAT and CDR2 is FQNNGV. CDR3 region: CSSSYDPTYEQYF. CDR3 bases: TGTTCCAGCAGCTACGACCCGACCTACGAGCAGTACTTC. Drawing the rest from reference TRBV11-2 and TRBJ2-7, the complete variable domain is EAGVAQSPRYKIIEKRQSVAFWCNPISGHATLYWYQQILGQGPKLLIQFQNNGVVDDSQLPKDRFSAERLKGVDSTLKIQPAKLEDSAVYLCSSSYDPTYEQYFGPGTRLTVT.

This chain uses TRBV3-1 with TRBJ1-1, with no clear D. The CDR3 totals 13 residues. The germline V gene has CDR1 LGHDT and CDR2 YNNKEL (reference sequence). Deletions cut 1 base from V and 6 bases from J, with 9 bases between. The CDR3 DNA sequence: TGTGCCAGCAGCCAAGGTAGGGTGGCTGAAGCTTTCTTT. It specifies CASSQGRVAEAFF.

Ten or more counts support this clonotype. The CDR3 sequence is CAIRDVSNTGELFF. The CDR3 nucleotides are TGTGCCATCAGGGACGTTTCGAACACCGGGGAGCTGTTTTTT. This chain links TRBV10-3 with TRBJ2-2; no firm D call. Germline V gene sequence: CDR1 ENHRY, CDR2 SYGVKD. CDR3 length: 14 residues. The germline V and J ends were trimmed by 6 bases and 0 bases, with 8 bases remaining between them.

This clonotype was seen a handful of times. V gene TRBV6-2 or TRBV6-3 combines with J gene TRBJ2-3, with 10 bases identical to TRBD2. With 2 bases clipped from V and 0 bases from J, the junction kept 8 bases outside the gene matches. The CDR3 spans 18 residues. Germline values: CDR1 MNHEY, CDR2 SVGEGT. CDR3 coding DNA: TGTGCCAGCAGTTACGCAGGTAGCGGGAGGTATAGCACAGATACGCAGTATTTT. Its protein product is CASSYAGSGRYSTDTQYF.

The chain joins TRBV6-1 to TRBJ2-5, with 9 bases aligning to TRBD2. CDR3 length: 15 amino acids. In germline, CDR1 is MNHNS, CDR2 SASEGT. With 1 base clipped from V and 4 bases from J, the junction kept 4 bases outside the gene matches. The CDR3 is CASSEEGRGGETQYF. CDR3 DNA sequence: TGTGCCAGCAGTGAAGAGGGGCGGGGGGGAGAGACCCAGTACTTC.

This clonotype was picked up a small number of times. The V call is TRBV6-2 or TRBV6-3, the J call TRBJ1-1, with D unresolved. The V end lost 2 bases, the J end lost 3 bases, and 7 bases lay between the germline ends. The CDR3 contains 13 residues. Per germline, CDR1 MNHEY and CDR2 SVGEGT. The CDR3 loop is CASSYLEYTEAFF. CDR3 DNA: TGTGCCAGCAGTTACCTTGAATACACTGAAGCTTTCTTT.

This sequence joins TRBV20-1 and TRBJ2-5; 10 bases map to TRBD1. The CDR3 runs 18 residues. Per germline, CDR1 DFQATT and CDR2 SNEGSKA (reference sequence). V was clipped by 7 bases and J by 0 bases; unmatched bases: 17. The CDR3 region is CSGTSLQGQGVNQETQYF. The CDR3 DNA reads as TGCAGTGGCACTTCTCTTCAAGGACAGGGGGTCAACCAAGAGACCCAGTACTTC.

V gene TRBV3-1 combines with J gene TRBJ2-3, with 7 bases identical to TRBD2. In germline, CDR1 is LGHDT, CDR2 YNNKEL (reference sequence). Germline trimming cut 0 bases from V and 1 base from J; bases unmatched to any gene: 10. CDR3 length: 18 residues. This chain's CDR3 is CASSQETPSGIRTDTQYF. The CDR3 coding sequence is TGTGCCAGCAGCCAAGAAACCCCCAGCGGGATTCGCACAGATACGCAGTATTTT.

This clonotype was detected ten times or more. The chain has TRBV12-3 or TRBV12-4 and TRBJ1-1; D is possibly TRBD1 (5 bases). Trimming pared 2 bases from V and 4 bases from J, leaving 11 bases between. This CDR3 comprises 14 residues. Written as DNA, the CDR3 is TGTGCCAGCAGTTTAATAAGGGGACCCACTGAAGCTTTCTTT. Residues: CASSLIRGPTEAFF.

The sample holds a few counts of this clonotype. This chain links TRBV7-2 with TRBJ2-5; D uncertain. Trimming cost V 4 bases and J 5 bases, with 11 bases left between them. Germline values: CDR1 SGHTA, CDR2 FQGNSA. The CDR3 extends over 13 amino acids. CDR3 region: CASSSRYEETQYF. CDR3 coding DNA: TGTGCCAGCAGCTCCCGGTATGAGGAGACCCAGTACTTC.